A single sample is the source of the 3 T cell receptor beta chains below, sequenced in a study of cytomegalovirus exposure and HLA in healthy donors. The method was immunoSEQ multiplex PCR; TCRdb's version includes in-frame clones alone and lacks a portion of them. The table includes more than 110,000 clones, roughly 81% detected once. Sequenced: PBMCs. The receptor set was obtained from a woman aged 25 to 39 in good health and CMV-seronegative.

The chain carries TRBV7-2 and TRBJ1-5; D possibly corresponds to TRBD1 (5 bases). Germline V lookup: CDR1 SGHTA, CDR2 FQGNSA. CDR3 length: 16 residues. V shed 1 base and J shed 12 bases, with 22 bases lying between them. CDR3 coding DNA: TGTGCCAGCAGCTTAGGCGGTCTCCAGGGAATATCGCGCCAGCATTTT. Translated, it gives CASSLGGLQGISRQHF.

The chain links TRBV19 to TRBJ2-7; D may be TRBD1 (5 bases). The ends were cut back, 3 bases at V and 3 bases at J, with 12 bases in the middle. The germline gives CDR1 LNHDA, CDR2 SQIVND (reference sequence). This CDR3 is 14 amino acids long. The CDR3 sequence is CASSIGQGSYEQYF. The CDR3 coding sequence is TGTGCCAGTAGTATTGGTCAGGGCAGCTACGAGCAGTACTTC.

The rearrangement links TRBV2 to TRBJ2-2; possible D gene TRBD2, 6 bases. This CDR3 comprises 16 residues. V lost 6 bases to trimming and J lost 5 bases, with 19 bases between them. The germline V gene encodes CDR1 SNHLY and CDR2 FYNNEI. This CDR3 is CASSPGRQRETGELFF. CDR3 nucleotides: TGTGCCAGCAGCCCCGGGAGACAGCGAGAGACCGGGGAGCTGTTTTTT.